A single sample gave rise to the 17 T cell receptor beta chains below, sequenced in a study of T cell changes during pregnancy in multiple sclerosis. Sequencing used immunoSEQ multiplex PCR; TCRdb keeps in-frame clones, though not all of them. The sample carries approximately 62,000 clones, 90% to 95% recorded once. Sequencing used CD8+ T cells from peripheral blood mononuclear cells, obtained in the second trimester of pregnancy. The receptors were gathered from a female donor with multiple sclerosis, enrolled in a pregnancy study.

The chain is built from TRBV6-6 and TRBJ2-7, with 8 nucleotides matching TRBD2. Trimming took 2 bases from V and 5 from J; bases not matched to a gene: 2. Germline-derived CDR1 and CDR2 are MNHNY and SVGAGI (reference sequence). CDR3 length: 13 residues. CDR3 sequence: CASSYREGHEQYF. For the CDR3, the DNA is TGTGCCAGCAGTTACCGGGAGGGACACGAGCAGTACTTC.

The chain recombines TRBV28 with TRBJ1-2; 7 nucleotides line up with TRBD1. V trimming: 8 bases; J trimming: 2 bases; junction bases outside the gene matches: 5. Looked up from germline, CDR1 is MDHEN and CDR2 is SYDVKM. The CDR3 extends over 13 amino acids. As DNA, the CDR3 is TGTGCCAGCCGGCCACAGGGGAACTATGGCTACACCTTC. Translated, it gives CASRPQGNYGYTF.

CDR3 residues: CASNDWQGGYTF. The CDR3 DNA reads as TGTGCCAGTAATGACTGGCAGGGGGGCTACACCTTC. The genes are TRBV7-2 and TRBJ1-2, with TRBD1 as a possible D gene (6 bases). Germline V gene data show CDR1 as SGHTA and CDR2 as FQGNSA. CDR3 length: 12 residues. V dropped 9 bases and J dropped 8 bases, with 16 bases sitting between them.

V gene TRBV19 combines with J gene TRBJ2-1; TRBD2 matches at 8 bases. The V segment lost 3 bases and the J segment 4 bases; nucleotides outside the gene matches: 11. Germline assignment: CDR1 LNHDA and CDR2 SQIVND (reference sequence). The CDR3 consists of 17 residues. CDR3 DNA: TGTGCCAGTAGTATTGGTTGGGCGGGGGGCCTATACAATGAGCAGTTCTTC. This encodes CASSIGWAGGLYNEQFF. The full variable domain, completed using reference TRBV19 and TRBJ2-1, is DGGITQSPKYLFRKEGQNVTLSCEQNLNHDAMYWYRQDPGQGLRLIYYSQIVNDFQKGDIAEGYSVSREKKESFPLTVTSAQKNPTAFYLCASSIGWAGGLYNEQFFGPGTRLTVL.

The chain is built from TRBV28 and TRBJ1-2; perhaps TRBD1 as D (6 bases). The CDR3 has 15 amino acids. Germline V CDR1 and CDR2: MDHEN, SYDVKM. Trimming left V 8 bases short and J 4 bases short, with 20 bases between. The CDR3 DNA follows: TGTGCCAGCTCAAATCACCCCCTGGACAGCTATGGCTACACCTTC. Translated, it gives CASSNHPLDSYGYTF.

The J gene is TRBJ2-1, the V gene TRBV6-5; TRBD1 matches 8 bases. This CDR3 is built from 15 residues. The germline gives CDR1 MNHEY, CDR2 SVGAGI. After removal of 5 bases from V and 3 bases from J, the junction contained 6 bases not matched to a gene. In nucleotides, the CDR3 is TGTGCCAGCAGTCCCGACAGGGGAAACTACAATGAGCAGTTCTTC. It translates to CASSPDRGNYNEQFF.

The chain couples TRBV2 to TRBJ2-3; 14 bases are shared with TRBD2. Germline values: CDR1 SNHLY, CDR2 FYNNEI. The V gene end was trimmed by 5 bases and the J gene end by 4 bases; junction bases not matched to a gene: 11. This CDR3 has 18 amino acids. CDR3 DNA sequence: TGTGCCAGCAGTCCGACTAGCGGGAGGGCCTGGGAGGCAGATACGCAGTATTTT. The encoded protein is CASSPTSGRAWEADTQYF.

This chain uses TRBV7-6 with TRBJ1-4, with 9 bases matching TRBD1. Germline V CDR1 and CDR2: SGHVS, FNYEAQ. The CDR3 is made up of 15 amino acids. V trimming: 5 bases; J trimming: 7 bases; junction bases outside the gene matches: 8. The CDR3 DNA reads as TGTGCCAGCAGCGGGACGACAGGGGGTGGTGAAAAACTGTTTTTT. Translation: CASSGTTGGGEKLFF.

The rearrangement uses TRBV9 and TRBJ1-2; tentative D call: TRBD1 (6 bases). CDR3 size: 14 residues. Germline V gene sequence: CDR1 SGDLS, CDR2 YYNGEE. Trimming took off 4 bases at V and 4 bases at J, with 14 bases between the two ends. The CDR3 spells CASSRTGFTYGYTF. The CDR3 DNA sequence: TGTGCCAGCAGCCGTACAGGGTTTACCTATGGCTACACCTTC. Using reference TRBV9 and TRBJ1-2 for the parts outside the CDR3, the full variable domain is DSGVTQTPKHLITATGQRVTLRCSPRSGDLSVYWYQQSLDQGLQFLIQYYNGEERAKGNILERFSAQQFPDLHSELNLSSLELGDSALYFCASSRTGFTYGYTFGSGTRLTVV.

The V gene is TRBV4-2, the J gene TRBJ2-1; D is possibly TRBD1 (6 bases). Trimming removed 3 bases from V and 6 bases from J, with 9 bases in between. Germline assignment: CDR1 LGHNA and CDR2 YNFKEQ. CDR3 size: 13 residues. CDR3 protein: CASSQGASNEQFF. CDR3 bases: TGTGCCAGCAGCCAGGGGGCCAGCAATGAGCAGTTCTTC.

This clone was observed once. V and J are TRBV5-8 and TRBJ1-5, with D possibly matching TRBD1 (5 bases). Trimming removed 1 base at V and 4 bases at J, with 18 bases between. There are 17 residues in the CDR3. Germline CDR1 is SGHTS and CDR2 is YDEGEE. The CDR3 protein is CASSLYGAVGPNQPQHF. The CDR3 nucleotides read TGTGCCAGCAGCTTGTATGGGGCAGTGGGTCCAAATCAGCCCCAGCATTTT. Variable domain in full (rest from reference TRBV5-8 and TRBJ1-5): EAGVTQSPTHLIKTRGQQATLRCSPISGHTSVYWYQQALGLGLQFLLWYDEGEERNRGNFPPRFSGRQFPNYSSELNVNALELEDSALYLCASSLYGAVGPNQPQHFGDGTRLSIL.

The gene calls are TRBV4-2 and TRBJ2-2; perhaps TRBD1 as D (6 bases). V gave up 3 bases and J gave up 3 bases, with 20 bases separating them. This CDR3 spans 18 amino acids. Per the germline V gene, CDR1 is LGHNA and CDR2 is YNFKEQ. CDR3 nucleotide sequence: TGTGCCAGCAGCCAGGAGAACTGGGGGACAATAGACACCGGGGAGCTGTTTTTT. Protein product: CASSQENWGTIDTGELFF.

The genes are TRBV15 and TRBJ2-2, with 8 positions matching TRBD1. Germline CDR1 is LNHNV and CDR2 is YYDKDF (reference sequence). With 3 bases clipped from V and 3 bases from J, the junction kept 6 bases outside the gene matches. The CDR3 covers 16 residues. The CDR3 DNA reads as TGTGCCACCAGCAGTGCAGGGGGCCCCGACACCGGGGAGCTGTTTTTT. This gives the protein CATSSAGGPDTGELFF.

This clone was observed once. The chain links TRBV10-3 to TRBJ2-5, with TRBD1 identical over 9 bases. CDR1 and CDR2 from the germline V gene are ENHRY and SYGVKD. The V gene end was trimmed by 1 base and the J gene end by 5 bases; junction bases not matched to a gene: 8. The CDR3 consists of 16 residues. CDR3 bases: TGTGCCATCAGTGAGTTGAGGGGAGGACAGGGGGAGACCCAGTACTTC. It specifies CAISELRGGQGETQYF.

The chain has TRBV12-5 and TRBJ1-5; possible D gene TRBD1, 6 bases. CDR1 is LGHNT, CDR2 FRNRAP, per germline. The germline V and J ends were trimmed by 6 bases and 3 bases, with 12 bases remaining between them. The CDR3 has 14 residues. The chain's CDR3 is CASGYGQFNQPQHF. Here the CDR3 DNA reads TGTGCTAGTGGCTACGGACAGTTCAATCAGCCCCAGCATTTT.

The J gene is TRBJ1-3, the V gene TRBV4-3, with D maybe TRBD1 (5 bases). The germline CDR1 and CDR2 sequences are LGHNA and YSLEER. The CDR3 contains 15 residues. Deletions cut 0 bases from V and 5 bases from J, with 11 bases between. The CDR3, as DNA: TGCGCCAGCAGCCAAGATCCGGGGGGGAGAAACACCATATATTTT. It yields the protein CASSQDPGGRNTIYF.

The chain has TRBV27 and TRBJ2-7; weak D call: TRBD2 (5 bases). The V end lost 3 bases, the J end lost 0 bases, and 15 bases lay between the germline ends. Germline CDR1 MNHEY, CDR2 SMNVEV (reference sequence). This CDR3 has 16 residues. Here the CDR3 DNA reads TGTGCCAGCAGTTTCCGTGAGGGAAGGCACTCCTACGAGCAGTACTTC. Translation: CASSFREGRHSYEQYF.